The source of this T cell receptor beta chain is a study of breast tumors, draining lymph nodes, adjacent tissues listed by TCRdb under 2016. For context, the study as a whole: Breast cancer patients provided tumor, adjacent nontumor tissue and axillary lymph nodes, and the study compared the TCR beta repertoires across these three sources. The study aimed to assess the relationships and possible T-cell exchange between tumor, surrounding tissue and draining lymph node repertoires in human breast cancer. Findings and caveats that apply to the study as a whole: The conclusion that tumor T cells originate in lymph nodes was framed as consistent with a hypothesis rather than directly demonstrated. A scenario in which most tumor T cells derive from the lymph node and then expand within tumor tissue was judged to be consistent with the data. Tumor T-cell repertoires showed less diversity than lymph node repertoires and more diversity than nontumor tissue repertoires, and tumor T-cell repertoires showed preferential V and J gene usage. The similarity between tumor and nontumor tissue repertoires was significantly greater in luminal-like breast cancer than in basal-like breast cancer.

Ten or more counts support this clonotype. Its antigen has not been determined. Per-base quality was not reported, and no clone a single base away is much larger than it. The lymph node samples were taken from the axillary draining lymph nodes of breast cancer patients. Sequencer: Illumina HiSeq 2000. Multiplex PCR amplification was used to generate the TCR beta chain libraries. High-throughput sequencing was used to analyze the amplified TCR beta chain products. TCRdb reworked the public reads: Q25 trimming with fastp, MiXCR clone assembly, productive beta chains retained. Rows with a matching CDR3 protein are joined into one entry that keeps the most common DNA and genes. Across this sample there are around 140,000 distinct CDR3 sequences, with approximately 30% seen only once. The ten top clones hold less than 2.5% of the sample. CDR1 is given as SGHVS and CDR2 as FQNEAQ, both from the germline V gene. Between the V and J ends, shortened by 6 bases and 5 bases respectively, the junction contains 10 bases. The CDR3 runs 12 residues from the cysteine to the phenylalanine. Only the CDR3 DNA stays, 36 bases, in frame from base 1.

This TCR was sampled from a female donor with breast cancer. Some clones in this sample may be carry-over from other donors' samples. The sequence is built from TRBV7-8 and TRBJ2-5; no confident D gene assignment can be made. Sequenced material: axillary lymph node tissue. DNA sequence: TGTGCCAGCAGTGGAGTGGCCGAGACCCAGTACTTC. It translates as CASSGVAETQYF. Here the CDR3 is joined to the reference TRBV7-8 and TRBJ2-5 genes, and the full variable domain is: GAGVSQSPRYKVAKRGQDVALRCDPISGHVSLFWYQQALGQGPEFLTYFQNEAQLDKSGLPSDRFFAERPEGSVSTLKIQRTQQEDSAVYLCASSGVAETQYFGPGTRLLVL.